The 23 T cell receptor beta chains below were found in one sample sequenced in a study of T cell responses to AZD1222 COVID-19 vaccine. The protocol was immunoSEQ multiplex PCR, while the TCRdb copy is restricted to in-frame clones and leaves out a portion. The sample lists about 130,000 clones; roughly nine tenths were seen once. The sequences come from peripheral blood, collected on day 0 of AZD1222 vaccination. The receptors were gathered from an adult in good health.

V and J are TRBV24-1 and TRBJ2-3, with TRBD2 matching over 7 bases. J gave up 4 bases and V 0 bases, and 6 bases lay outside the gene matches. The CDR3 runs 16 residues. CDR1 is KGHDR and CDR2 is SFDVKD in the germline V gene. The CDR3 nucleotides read TGTGCCACCAGTGATTTGGGGGGGGTAACTCCAGATACGCAGTATTTT. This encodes CATSDLGGVTPDTQYF.

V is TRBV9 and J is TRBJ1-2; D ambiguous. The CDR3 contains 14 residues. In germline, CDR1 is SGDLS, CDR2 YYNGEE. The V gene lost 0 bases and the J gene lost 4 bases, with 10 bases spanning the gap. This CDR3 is CASSVGGRAYGYTF. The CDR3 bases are TGTGCCAGCAGCGTAGGCGGGCGGGCCTATGGCTACACCTTC.

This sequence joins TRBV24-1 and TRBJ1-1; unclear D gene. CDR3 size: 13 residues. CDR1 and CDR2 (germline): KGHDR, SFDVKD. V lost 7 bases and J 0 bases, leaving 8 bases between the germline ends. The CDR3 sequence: CATRAELNTEAFF. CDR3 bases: TGTGCCACCAGGGCGGAACTGAACACTGAAGCTTTCTTT.

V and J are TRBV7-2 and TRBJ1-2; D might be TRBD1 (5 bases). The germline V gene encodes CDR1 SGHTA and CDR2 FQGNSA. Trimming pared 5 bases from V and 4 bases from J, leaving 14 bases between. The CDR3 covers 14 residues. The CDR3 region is CASSVDRSGYGYTF. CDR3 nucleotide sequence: TGTGCCAGCAGCGTCGACAGAAGCGGCTATGGCTACACCTTC.

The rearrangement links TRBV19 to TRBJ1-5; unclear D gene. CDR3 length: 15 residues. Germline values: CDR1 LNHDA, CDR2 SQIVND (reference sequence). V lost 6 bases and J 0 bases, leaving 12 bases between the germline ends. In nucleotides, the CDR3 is TGTGCCAGTAGCCGCGGGCCCAATAGCAATCAGCCCCAGCATTTT. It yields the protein CASSRGPNSNQPQHF.

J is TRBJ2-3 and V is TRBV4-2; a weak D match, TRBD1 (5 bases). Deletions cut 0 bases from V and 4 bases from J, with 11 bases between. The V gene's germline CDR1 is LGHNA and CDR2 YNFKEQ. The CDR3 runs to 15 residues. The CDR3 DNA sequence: TGTGCCAGCAGCCAAGAATGGGGCGAACCAGATACGCAGTATTTT. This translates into CASSQEWGEPDTQYF.

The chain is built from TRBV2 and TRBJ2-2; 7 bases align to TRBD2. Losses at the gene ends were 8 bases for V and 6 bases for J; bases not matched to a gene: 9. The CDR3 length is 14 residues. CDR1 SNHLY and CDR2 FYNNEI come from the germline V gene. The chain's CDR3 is CASVRDSGSGELFF. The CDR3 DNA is TGTGCCAGCGTGAGGGATAGCGGGTCCGGGGAGCTGTTTTTT. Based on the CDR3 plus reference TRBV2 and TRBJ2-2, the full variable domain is EPEVTQTPSHQVTQMGQEVILRCVPISNHLYFYWYRQILGQKVEFLVSFYNNEISEKSEIFDDQFSVERPDGSNFTLKIRSTKLEDSAMYFCASVRDSGSGELFFGEGSRLTVL.

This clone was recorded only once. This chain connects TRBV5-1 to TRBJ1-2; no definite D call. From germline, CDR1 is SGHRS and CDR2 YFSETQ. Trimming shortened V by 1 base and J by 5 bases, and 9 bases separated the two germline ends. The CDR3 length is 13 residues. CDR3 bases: TGCGCCAGCAGCTTGTACCTGTGGTATGGCTACACCTTC. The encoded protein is CASSLYLWYGYTF.

The CDR3 reads CASSATLWGYTF. The CDR3 region has the DNA TGTGCCAGTAGTGCGACTCTGTGGGGCTACACCTTC. The rearrangement links TRBV19 to TRBJ1-2; D is unclear. The ends were cut back, 5 bases at V and 8 bases at J, with 12 bases in the middle. The germline CDR1 and CDR2 sequences are LNHDA and SQIVND (reference sequence). The CDR3 is 12 amino acids.

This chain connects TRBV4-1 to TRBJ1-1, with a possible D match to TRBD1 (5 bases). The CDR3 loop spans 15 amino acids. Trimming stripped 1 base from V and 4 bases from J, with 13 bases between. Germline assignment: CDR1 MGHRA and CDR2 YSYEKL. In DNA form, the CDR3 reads TGCGCCAGCAGCCAAGGTGGGGGACTGGGCACTGAAGCTTTCTTT. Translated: CASSQGGGLGTEAFF.

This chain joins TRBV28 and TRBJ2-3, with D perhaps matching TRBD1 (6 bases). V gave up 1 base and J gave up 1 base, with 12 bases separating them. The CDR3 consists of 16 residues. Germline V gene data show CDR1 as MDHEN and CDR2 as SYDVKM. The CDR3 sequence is CASSLLGGGGTDTQYF. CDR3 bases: TGTGCCAGCAGTTTATTAGGGGGTGGGGGCACAGATACGCAGTATTTT.

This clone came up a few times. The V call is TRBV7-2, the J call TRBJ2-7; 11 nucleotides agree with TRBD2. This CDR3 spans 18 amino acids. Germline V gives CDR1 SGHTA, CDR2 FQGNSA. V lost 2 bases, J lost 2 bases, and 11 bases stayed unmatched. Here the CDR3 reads CASSLTSSGRTSPYEQYF. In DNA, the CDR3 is TGTGCCAGCAGCTTAACTTCTAGCGGGAGGACCAGTCCCTACGAGCAGTACTTC. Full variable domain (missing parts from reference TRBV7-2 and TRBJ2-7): GAGVSQSPSNKVTEKGKDVELRCDPISGHTALYWYRQSLGQGLEFLIYFQGNSAPDKSGLPSDRFSAERTGGSVSTLTIQRTQQEDSAVYLCASSLTSSGRTSPYEQYFGPGTRLTVT.

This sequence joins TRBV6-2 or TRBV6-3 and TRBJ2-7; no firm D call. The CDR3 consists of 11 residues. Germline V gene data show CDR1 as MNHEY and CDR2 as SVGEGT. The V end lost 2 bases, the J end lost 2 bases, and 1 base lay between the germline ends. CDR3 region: CASSYPYEQYF. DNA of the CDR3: TGTGCCAGCAGTTACCCCTACGAGCAGTACTTC.

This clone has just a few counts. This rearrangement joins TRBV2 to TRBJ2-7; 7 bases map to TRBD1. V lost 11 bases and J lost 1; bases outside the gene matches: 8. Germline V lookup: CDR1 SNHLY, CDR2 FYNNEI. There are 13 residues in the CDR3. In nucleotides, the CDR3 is TGTGCCGTACCGGGACAGAGATCCTACGAGCAGTACTTC. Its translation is CAVPGQRSYEQYF.

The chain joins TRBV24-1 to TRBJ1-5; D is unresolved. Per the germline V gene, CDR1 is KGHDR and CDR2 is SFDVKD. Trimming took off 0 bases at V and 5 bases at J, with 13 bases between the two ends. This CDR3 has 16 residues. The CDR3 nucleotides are TGTGCCACCAGTGATTTGCAATGGGGAGGAGATCAGCCCCAGCATTTT. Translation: CATSDLQWGGDQPQHF.

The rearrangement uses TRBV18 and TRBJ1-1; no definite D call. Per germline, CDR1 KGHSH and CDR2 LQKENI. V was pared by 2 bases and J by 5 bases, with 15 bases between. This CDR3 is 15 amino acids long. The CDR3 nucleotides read TGTGCCAGCTCACCAGATCCAAGCTCGCGGACTGAAGCTTTCTTT. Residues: CASSPDPSSRTEAFF.

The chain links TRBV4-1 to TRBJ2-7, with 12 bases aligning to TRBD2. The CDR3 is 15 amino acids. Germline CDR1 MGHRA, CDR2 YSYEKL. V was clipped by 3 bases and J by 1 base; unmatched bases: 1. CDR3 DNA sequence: TGCGCCAGCAGCCACGGGACTAGCGGGTCCTACGAGCAGTACTTC. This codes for CASSHGTSGSYEQYF.

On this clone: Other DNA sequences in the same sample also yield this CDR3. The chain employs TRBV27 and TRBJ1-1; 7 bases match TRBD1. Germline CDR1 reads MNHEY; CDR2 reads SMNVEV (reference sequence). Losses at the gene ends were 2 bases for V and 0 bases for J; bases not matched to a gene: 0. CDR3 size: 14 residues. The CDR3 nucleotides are TGTGCCAGCAGTTTACAGGGGGTGAACACTGAAGCTTTCTTT. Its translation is CASSLQGVNTEAFF.

The CDR3 region is CASSYSGLGWYEQYF. In DNA, the CDR3 is TGTGCCAGCAGTTACTCGGGGCTAGGGTGGTACGAGCAGTACTTC. The chain carries TRBV6-2 or TRBV6-3 and TRBJ2-7; possible D gene TRBD1, 5 bases. This CDR3 is 15 amino acids long. V shed 0 bases and J shed 4 bases, with 13 bases lying between them. Germline V gives CDR1 MNHEY, CDR2 SVGEGT.

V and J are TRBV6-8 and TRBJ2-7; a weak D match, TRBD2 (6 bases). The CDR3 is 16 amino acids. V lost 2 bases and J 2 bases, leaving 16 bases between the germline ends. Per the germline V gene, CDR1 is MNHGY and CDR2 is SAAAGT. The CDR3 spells CASSYPRGGPTYEQYF. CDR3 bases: TGTGCCAGCAGTTACCCGAGGGGAGGCCCCACCTACGAGCAGTACTTC.

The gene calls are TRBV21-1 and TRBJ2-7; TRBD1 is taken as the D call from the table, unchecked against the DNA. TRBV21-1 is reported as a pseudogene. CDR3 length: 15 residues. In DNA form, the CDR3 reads TGTGCCAGCAGCAAACGGGGGGACAGGTATTACGAGCAGTACTTC. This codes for CASSKRGDRYYEQYF.

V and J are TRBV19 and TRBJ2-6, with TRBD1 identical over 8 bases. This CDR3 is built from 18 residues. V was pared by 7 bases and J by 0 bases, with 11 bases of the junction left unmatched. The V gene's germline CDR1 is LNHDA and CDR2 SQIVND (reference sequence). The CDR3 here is CASTSRAGGLSGANVLTF. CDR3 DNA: TGTGCCAGTACCTCTCGGGCAGGGGGCCTCTCTGGGGCCAACGTCCTGACTTTC.

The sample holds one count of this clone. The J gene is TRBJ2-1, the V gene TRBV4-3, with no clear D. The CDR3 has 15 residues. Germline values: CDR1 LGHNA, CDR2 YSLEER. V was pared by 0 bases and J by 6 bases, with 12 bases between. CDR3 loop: CASSQDPARLNEQFF. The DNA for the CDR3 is TGCGCCAGCAGCCAAGATCCCGCTAGACTCAATGAGCAGTTCTTC.